The rows below give T cell receptor beta chains drawn from one sample of a study of T-cell reconstitution after alpha-beta-depleted transplantation in children. MiXCR, applied by TCRdb to the PCR reads, yields one record per CDR3 protein. The sample has some 600,000 distinct CDR3 sequences; 10% to 15% are singletons. The specimen comprised PBMCs, mostly from graft donor cells, sampled 360 days after TCRalphabeta/CD19-depleted stem cell transplant. The receptors originated from a male patient younger than 18 who had a stem cell transplant for acute myeloid leukemia, so the T cells may come from the graft donor. Both conserved end residues are part of each CDR3. D genes are given only for firm matches. Part of the rows lack a size; the others show once, few, many or a class for expanded clones.

>TRBD2|TRBV6-2/TRBV6-3|TRBJ2-1|few
TGTGCCAGCAGTTTCCTAGCGGAATCCCCCTACAATGAGCAGTTCTTC
CASSFLAESPYNEQFF
>TRBD1|TRBV4-3|TRBJ1-3|-
TGCGCCAGCAGCCGGGAGGTCGGGACAGGGACCCTCTCTGGAAACACCATATATTTT
CASSREVGTGTLSGNTIYF
>TRBD1|TRBV19|TRBJ2-7|-
TGTGCCAGTAAAGTAGGCCAGGGGGCCTACGAGCAGTACTTC
CASKVGQGAYEQYF
>TRBD2|TRBV7-2|TRBJ2-7|many
TGTGCCAGCAGCTTAGGGACTAGCGGGAGCGAGCAGTACTTC
CASSLGTSGSEQYF
>TRBD1|TRBV28|TRBJ1-2|-
TGTGCCAGCAGTTTGGACAGGGCGTCCGCCTATGGCTACACCTTC
CASSLDRASAYGYTF
>-|TRBV7-9|TRBJ2-3|-
TGTGCCAGCAGCTCTCTTGGCGGTAGCACAGATACGCAGTATTTT
CASSSLGGSTDTQYF
>TRBD2|TRBV5-6|TRBJ2-2|few
TGTGCCAGCAGCCCAGACAGACTAGCCCACACCGGGGAGCTGTTTTTT
CASSPDRLAHTGELFF
>TRBD2|TRBV9|TRBJ2-5|-
TGTGCCAGCAGCGTAGCTATGGCGGGAGGGACCCAAGAGACCCAGTACTTC
CASSVAMAGGTQETQYF
>TRBD2|TRBV5-1|TRBJ2-1|many
TGCGCCAGCAGCTCCACGGGACTAGCGGGGCATTACAATGAGCAGTTCTTC
CASSSTGLAGHYNEQFF
>-|TRBV2|TRBJ2-1|few
TGTGCCAGCATAGGGGCAGACTTAGAGCAGTTCTTC
CASIGADLEQFF
>-|TRBV28|TRBJ2-2|-
TGTGCCAGCAGTTGGACAGTCCCCACCGGGGAGCTGTTTTTT
CASSWTVPTGELFF
>-|TRBV11-2|TRBJ2-1|few
TGTGCCAGCAGCTTGGGGGGTCACAAGGAGCAGTTCTTC
CASSLGGHKEQFF
>-|TRBV5-1|TRBJ2-5|many
TGCGCCAGCAGCCTTGTGAAGTACCAAGAGACCCAGTACTTC
CASSLVKYQETQYF
>TRBD1|TRBV29-1|TRBJ2-5|many
TGCAGCGTAGAAGACAGGGCCCAAGAGACCCAGTACTTC
CSVEDRAQETQYF
>-|TRBV11-1|TRBJ2-5|-
TGTGCCAGCAGCAGGGACCCGGGACGAGAAGAGACCCAGTACTTC
CASSRDPGREETQYF
>TRBD2|TRBV7-3|TRBJ2-2|-
TGTGCCAGCAGCTTGACTAGCGGGGGCCCCGGGGAGCTGTTTTTT
CASSLTSGGPGELFF
>TRBD1|TRBV12-3/TRBV12-4|TRBJ1-6|many
TGTGCCAGCAGTCCCGGACAGGGGTACTCACCCCTCCACTTT
CASSPGQGYSPLHF
>TRBD2|TRBV4-2|TRBJ2-7|many
TGTGCCAGCAGCCAAGATGCGGGGGACGAGCAGTACTTC
CASSQDAGDEQYF
>-|TRBV12-3/TRBV12-4|TRBJ1-5|-
TGTGCCAGCAGTTCTGGCCCGGGCCCCAATCAGCCCCAGCATTTT
CASSSGPGPNQPQHF
>-|TRBV12-3/TRBV12-4|TRBJ2-5|many
TGTGCCAGCAGCCAGCTGGAGACCCAGTACTTC
CASSQLETQYF
>-|TRBV29-1|TRBJ1-1|few
TGCAGCGTTGCAACAGGGACGAACACTGAAGCTTTCTTT
CSVATGTNTEAFF
>-|TRBV7-2|TRBJ2-4|-
TGTGCCAGCAGCTTAGCAGCACAGGGCAAGACCATTCAGTACTTC
CASSLAAQGKTIQYF
>-|TRBV4-3|TRBJ2-3|many
TGCGCCAGCAGCCATGAGGAGGGTACTAGCACAGATACGCAGTATTTT
CASSHEEGTSTDTQYF
>-|TRBV5-6|TRBJ2-3|few
TGTGCCAGCAGCTCGGGACCTACCTCCCGCACAGATACGCAGTATTTT
CASSSGPTSRTDTQYF
>TRBD1|TRBV20-1|TRBJ2-1|many
TGCAGTGCTAGAGCGCTACACCGGGACAGGGTCTACAATGAGCAGTTCTTC
CSARALHRDRVYNEQFF
>TRBD1|TRBV29-1|TRBJ1-2|-
TGCAGCGTGACCGGGACAGCACCGTATGGCTACACCTTC
CSVTGTAPYGYTF
>-|TRBV27|TRBJ2-7|-
TGTGCCAGCAGTTTAGATACAGGGTTAGGTGAGCAGTACTTC
CASSLDTGLGEQYF
>-|TRBV4-2|TRBJ2-1|-
TGTGCCAGCAGCCAAGTGGGTACCCATACGTTCTTC
CASSQVGTHTFF
>TRBD2|TRBV29-1|TRBJ2-3|few
TGCAGCGTGGGGACTAGCGGCCACACAGATACGCAGTATTTT
CSVGTSGHTDTQYF
>-|TRBV5-5|TRBJ1-1|-
TGTGCCAGCAGCTTGTTGCAGAAGAACACTGAAGCTTTCTTT
CASSLLQKNTEAFF
>-|TRBV5-1|TRBJ2-4|-
TGCGCCAGCAGCTTGGGGGGCTGTATCCAAAACATTCAGTACTTC
CASSLGGCIQNIQYF
>TRBD1|TRBV7-2|TRBJ2-7|few
TGTGCCAGCAGCTTAGAGACAGGGACGTCAAGAGAGCAGTACTTC
CASSLETGTSREQYF
>-|TRBV7-3|TRBJ1-1|-
TGTGCCAGCAGCTTAGAGCCAGGGCGGGGGCGCTTGGCTGAAGCTTTCTTT
CASSLEPGRGRLAEAFF
>TRBD1|TRBV5-1|TRBJ2-1|-
TGCGCCAGCGGAAGACAGGGGGCTTTTACGAATGAGCAGTTCTTC
CASGRQGAFTNEQFF
>-|TRBV6-2/TRBV6-3|TRBJ2-1|-
TGTGCCAGCAGTTACAGTCAGGTATACAATGAGCAGTTCTTC
CASSYSQVYNEQFF
>-|TRBV28|TRBJ1-1|many
TGTGCCAGCAGTCCCCTGGAAGGTGGGGCTTTCTTT
CASSPLEGGAFF
>TRBD2|TRBV27|TRBJ2-1|many
TGTGCCAGCAGCCCAGGGACTAGCGGGCAATACAATGAGCAGTTCTTC
CASSPGTSGQYNEQFF
>TRBD1|TRBV20-1|TRBJ2-4|many
TGCAGTGCTAGAGGGACAGGGGTAGAGGCCAAAAACATTCAGTACTTC
CSARGTGVEAKNIQYF
>-|TRBV6-1|TRBJ1-4|-
TGTGCCAGCAGTCAGGGAGGTGGTAATGAAAAACTGTTTTTT
CASSQGGGNEKLFF
>TRBD1|TRBV4-3|TRBJ1-1|-
TGCGCCAGCAGCCAGGGAATGACAGGGAAAGGGGCTTTCTTT
CASSQGMTGKGAFF
>-|TRBV9|TRBJ2-1|many
TGTGCCAGCAGCGTAGGTGGGGCCTACAATGAGCAGTTCTTC
CASSVGGAYNEQFF
>-|TRBV20-1|TRBJ1-2|-
TGCAGTGCTAGAGAGCCGGGCCGGAACTATGGCTACACCTTC
CSAREPGRNYGYTF
>TRBD2|TRBV12-3/TRBV12-4|TRBJ2-7|-
TGTGCCAGCAACGGTCCAAGCGGGAGATCCTACGAGCAGTACTTC
CASNGPSGRSYEQYF
>-|TRBV5-1|TRBJ2-7|-
TGCGCCAGCAGCTTGGGGAGCGGGACAACCTACGAGCAGTACTTC
CASSLGSGTTYEQYF
>TRBD1|TRBV28|TRBJ2-5|few
TGTGCCAGCAGCAATCAGCATACAGGGGGGAGAAAGACCCAGTACTTC
CASSNQHTGGRKTQYF
>TRBD2|TRBV29-1|TRBJ2-5|many
TGCAGCCTGAGACTAGCCGTGACCCAGTACTTC
CSLRLAVTQYF
>TRBD1|TRBV7-8|TRBJ2-7|many
TGTGCCAGCAGCGTACGTCCGGGACAGGGGGCGAGGGAGCAGTACTTC
CASSVRPGQGAREQYF
>-|TRBV7-2|TRBJ2-3|many
TGTGCCAGCAGCTTAGTTGGCGGGATAGGAGATACGCAGTATTTT
CASSLVGGIGDTQYF